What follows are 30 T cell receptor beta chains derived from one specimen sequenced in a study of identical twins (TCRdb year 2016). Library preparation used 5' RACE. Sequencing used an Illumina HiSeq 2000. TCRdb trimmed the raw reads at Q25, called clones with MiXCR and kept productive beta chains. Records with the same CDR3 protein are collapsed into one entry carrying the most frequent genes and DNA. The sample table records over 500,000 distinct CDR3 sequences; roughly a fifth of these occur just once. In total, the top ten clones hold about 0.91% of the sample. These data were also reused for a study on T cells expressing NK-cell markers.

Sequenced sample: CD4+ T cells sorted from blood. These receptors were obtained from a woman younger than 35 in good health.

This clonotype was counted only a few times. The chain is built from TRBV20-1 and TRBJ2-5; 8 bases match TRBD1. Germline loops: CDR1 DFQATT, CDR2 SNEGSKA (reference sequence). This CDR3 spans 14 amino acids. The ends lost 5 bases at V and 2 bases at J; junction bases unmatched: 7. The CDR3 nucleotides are TGCAGTGCTGGACGGAGACAGGGGCAAGAGACCCAGTACTTC. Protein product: CSAGRRQGQETQYF.

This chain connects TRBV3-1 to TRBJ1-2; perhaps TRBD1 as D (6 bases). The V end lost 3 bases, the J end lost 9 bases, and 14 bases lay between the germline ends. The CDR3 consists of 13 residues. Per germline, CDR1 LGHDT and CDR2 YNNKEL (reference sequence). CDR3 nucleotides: TGTGCCAGCAGCCACGACAGGTATTGGAGCTACACCTTC. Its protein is CASSHDRYWSYTF.

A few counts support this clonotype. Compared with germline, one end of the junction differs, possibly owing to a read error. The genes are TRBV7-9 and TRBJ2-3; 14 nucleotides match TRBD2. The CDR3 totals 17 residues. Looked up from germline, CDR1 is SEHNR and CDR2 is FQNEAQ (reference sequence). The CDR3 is CASSLAGTSGRTDTQYF. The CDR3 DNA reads TGTGCCAGCAGCCTAGCCGGGACTAGCGGGAGAACAGATACGCAGTATTTT.

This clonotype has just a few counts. The CDR3 sequence is CSARSGPRGDEQYF. The DNA of the CDR3 is TGCAGTGCGCGCTCCGGGCCCCGGGGTGACGAGCAGTACTTC. This chain uses TRBV20-1 with TRBJ2-7, with D possibly TRBD2 on 5 matching bases. V dropped 6 bases and J dropped 5 bases, with 20 bases sitting between them. The CDR3 contains 14 residues. Per germline, CDR1 DFQATT and CDR2 SNEGSKA (reference sequence).

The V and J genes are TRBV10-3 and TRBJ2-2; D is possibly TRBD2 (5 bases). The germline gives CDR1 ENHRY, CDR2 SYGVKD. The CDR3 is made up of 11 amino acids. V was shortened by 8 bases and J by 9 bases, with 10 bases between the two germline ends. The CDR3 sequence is CAILEGRELFF. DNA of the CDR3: TGTGCCATCCTCGAGGGCCGGGAGCTGTTTTTT.

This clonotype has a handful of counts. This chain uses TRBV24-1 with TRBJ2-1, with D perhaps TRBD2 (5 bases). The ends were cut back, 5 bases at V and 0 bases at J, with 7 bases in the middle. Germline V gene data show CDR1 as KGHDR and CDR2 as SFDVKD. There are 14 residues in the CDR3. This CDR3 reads CATSVGSSYNEQFF. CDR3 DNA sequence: TGTGCCACCAGTGTAGGGAGCTCCTACAATGAGCAGTTCTTC.

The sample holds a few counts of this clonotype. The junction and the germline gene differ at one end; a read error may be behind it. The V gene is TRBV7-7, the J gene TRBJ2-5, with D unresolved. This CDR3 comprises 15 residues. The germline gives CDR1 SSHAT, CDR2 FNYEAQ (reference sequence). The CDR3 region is CASSPGSPMTGTQYF. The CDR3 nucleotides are TGTGCTAGCAGCCCTGGGTCTCCTATGACGGGGACCCAGTACTTC.

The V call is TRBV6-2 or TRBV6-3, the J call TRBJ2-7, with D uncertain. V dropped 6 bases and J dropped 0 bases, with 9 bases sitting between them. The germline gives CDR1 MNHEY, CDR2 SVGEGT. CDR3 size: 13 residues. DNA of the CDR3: TGTGCCAGCAGCCGTGGACCCTCCTACGAGCAGTACTTC. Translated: CASSRGPSYEQYF.

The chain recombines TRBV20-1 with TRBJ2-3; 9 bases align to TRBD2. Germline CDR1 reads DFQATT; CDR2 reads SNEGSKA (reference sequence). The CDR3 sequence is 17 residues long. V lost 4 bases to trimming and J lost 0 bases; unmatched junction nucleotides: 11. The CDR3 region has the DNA TGCAGTGCTACGGTAGCGGGGGCCGGATCTAGCACAGATACGCAGTATTTT. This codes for CSATVAGAGSSTDTQYF.

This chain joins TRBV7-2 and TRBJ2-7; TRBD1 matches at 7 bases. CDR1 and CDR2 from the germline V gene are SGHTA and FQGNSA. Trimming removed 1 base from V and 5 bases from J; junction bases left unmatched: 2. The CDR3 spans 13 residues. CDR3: CASSLGGGHEQYF. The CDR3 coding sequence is TGTGCCAGCAGCTTAGGAGGGGGCCACGAGCAGTACTTC.

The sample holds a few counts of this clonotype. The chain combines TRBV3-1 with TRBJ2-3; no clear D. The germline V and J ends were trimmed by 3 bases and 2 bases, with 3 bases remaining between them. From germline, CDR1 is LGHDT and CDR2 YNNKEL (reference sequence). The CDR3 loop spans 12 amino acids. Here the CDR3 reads CASSHYTDTQYF. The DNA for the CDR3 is TGTGCCAGCAGCCACTACACAGATACGCAGTATTTT.

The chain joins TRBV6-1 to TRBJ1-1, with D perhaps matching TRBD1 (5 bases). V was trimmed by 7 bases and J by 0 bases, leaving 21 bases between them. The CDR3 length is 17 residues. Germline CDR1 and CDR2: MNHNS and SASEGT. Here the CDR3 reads CASTKTLGGSMNTEAFF. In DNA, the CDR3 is TGTGCCAGCACCAAAACCCTTGGGGGTTCTATGAACACTGAAGCTTTCTTT.

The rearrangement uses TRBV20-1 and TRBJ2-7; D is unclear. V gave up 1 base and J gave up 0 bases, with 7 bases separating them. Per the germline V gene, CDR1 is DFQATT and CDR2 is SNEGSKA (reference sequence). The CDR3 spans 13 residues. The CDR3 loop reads CSARAPLSYEQYF. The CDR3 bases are TGCAGTGCTAGAGCTCCACTCTCCTACGAGCAGTACTTC.

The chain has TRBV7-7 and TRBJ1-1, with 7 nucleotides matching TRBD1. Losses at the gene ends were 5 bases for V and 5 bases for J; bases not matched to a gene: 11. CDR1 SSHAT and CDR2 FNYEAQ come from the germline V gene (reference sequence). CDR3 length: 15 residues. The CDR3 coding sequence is TGTGCCAGCAGCCCGTATCAGGGGGGGGAAACTGAAGCTTTCTTT. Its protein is CASSPYQGGETEAFF.

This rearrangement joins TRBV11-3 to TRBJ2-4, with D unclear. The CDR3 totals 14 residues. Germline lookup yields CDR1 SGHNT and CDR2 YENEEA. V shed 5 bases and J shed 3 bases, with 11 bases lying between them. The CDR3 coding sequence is TGTGCCAGCAGCCAGAGGTTGGGCAAAAACATTCAGTACTTC. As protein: CASSQRLGKNIQYF.

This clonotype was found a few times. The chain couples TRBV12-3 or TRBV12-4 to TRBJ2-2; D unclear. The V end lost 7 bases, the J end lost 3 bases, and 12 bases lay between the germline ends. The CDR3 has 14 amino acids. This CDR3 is CASTSVWDTGELFF. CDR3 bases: TGTGCCAGCACTTCTGTGTGGGACACCGGGGAGCTGTTTTTT.

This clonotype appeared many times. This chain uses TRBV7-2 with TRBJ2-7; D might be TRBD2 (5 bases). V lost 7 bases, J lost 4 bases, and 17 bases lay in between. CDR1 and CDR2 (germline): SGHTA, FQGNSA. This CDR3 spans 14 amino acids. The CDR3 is CASTFVGGPYEQYF. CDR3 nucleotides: TGTGCCAGCACCTTCGTCGGAGGCCCGTACGAGCAGTACTTC.

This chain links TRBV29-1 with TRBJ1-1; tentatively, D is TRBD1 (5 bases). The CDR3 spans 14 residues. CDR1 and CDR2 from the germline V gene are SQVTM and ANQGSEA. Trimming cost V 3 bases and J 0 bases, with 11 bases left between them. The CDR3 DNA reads TGCAGCGTTGAGAGGGACGGCTTGAACACTGAAGCTTTCTTT. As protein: CSVERDGLNTEAFF.

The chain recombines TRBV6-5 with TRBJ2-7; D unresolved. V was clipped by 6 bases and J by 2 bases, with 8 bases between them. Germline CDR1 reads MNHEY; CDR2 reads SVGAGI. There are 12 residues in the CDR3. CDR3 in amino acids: CASRPFPYEQYF. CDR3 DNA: TGTGCCAGCAGACCTTTCCCCTACGAGCAGTACTTC.

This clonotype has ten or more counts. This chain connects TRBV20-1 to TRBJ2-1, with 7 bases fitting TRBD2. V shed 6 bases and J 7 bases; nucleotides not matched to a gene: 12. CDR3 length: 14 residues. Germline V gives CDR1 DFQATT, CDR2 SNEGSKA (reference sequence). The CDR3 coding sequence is TGCAGTGCCGTCCGCGGGAGTTCGAAAAATGAGCAGTTCTTC. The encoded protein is CSAVRGSSKNEQFF.

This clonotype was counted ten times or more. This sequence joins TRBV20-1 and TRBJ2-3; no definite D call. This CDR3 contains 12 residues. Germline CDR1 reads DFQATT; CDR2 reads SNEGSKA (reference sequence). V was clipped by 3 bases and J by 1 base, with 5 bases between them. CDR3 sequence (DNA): TGCAGTGCTAGGCCCGGCACAGATACGCAGTATTTT. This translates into CSARPGTDTQYF.

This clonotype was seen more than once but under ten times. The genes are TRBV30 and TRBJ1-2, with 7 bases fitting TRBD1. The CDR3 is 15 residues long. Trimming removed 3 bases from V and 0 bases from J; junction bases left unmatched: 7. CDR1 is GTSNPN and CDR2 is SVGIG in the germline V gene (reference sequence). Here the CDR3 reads CAWRAGTVANYGYTF. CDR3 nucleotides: TGTGCCTGGAGAGCGGGGACAGTGGCTAACTATGGCTACACCTTC.

CDR3 sequence (DNA): TGTGCCAGCAGCCCCGCCGGGCCGACGAGGTTCTTC. Amino acids: CASSPAGPTRFF. V usage is TRBV9 and J usage is TRBJ2-1; D remains ambiguous. The germline gives CDR1 SGDLS, CDR2 YYNGEE. CDR3 length: 12 amino acids. With 4 bases removed from V and 15 bases from J, the gap between germline ends came to 17 bases.

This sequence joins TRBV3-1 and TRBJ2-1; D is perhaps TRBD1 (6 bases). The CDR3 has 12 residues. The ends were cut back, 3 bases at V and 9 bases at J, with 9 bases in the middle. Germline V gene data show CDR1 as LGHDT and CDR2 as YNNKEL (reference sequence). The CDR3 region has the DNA TGTGCCAGCAGCCAGGGGGCGATTGAGCAGTTCTTC. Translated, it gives CASSQGAIEQFF.

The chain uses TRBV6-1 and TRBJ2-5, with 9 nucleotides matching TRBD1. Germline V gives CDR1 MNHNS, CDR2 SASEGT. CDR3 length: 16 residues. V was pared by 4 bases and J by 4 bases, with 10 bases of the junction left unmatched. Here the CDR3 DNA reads TGTGCCAGCAGTGCGCTGACAGGGGGATGGATAGAGACCCAGTACTTC. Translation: CASSALTGGWIETQYF.

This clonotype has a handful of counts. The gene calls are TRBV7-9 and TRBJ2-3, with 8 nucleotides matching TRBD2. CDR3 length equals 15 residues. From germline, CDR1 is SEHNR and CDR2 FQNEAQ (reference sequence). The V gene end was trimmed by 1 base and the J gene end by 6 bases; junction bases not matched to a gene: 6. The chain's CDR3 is CASSLGGGGRDTQYF. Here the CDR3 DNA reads TGTGCCAGCAGCTTAGGAGGCGGGGGGAGGGATACGCAGTATTTT.

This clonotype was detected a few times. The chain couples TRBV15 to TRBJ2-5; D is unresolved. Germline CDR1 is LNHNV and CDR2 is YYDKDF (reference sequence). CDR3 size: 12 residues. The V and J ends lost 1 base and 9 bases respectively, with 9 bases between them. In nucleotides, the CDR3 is TGTGCCACCAGCAGAGGAGGTCCGGCCCAGTACTTC. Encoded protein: CATSRGGPAQYF.

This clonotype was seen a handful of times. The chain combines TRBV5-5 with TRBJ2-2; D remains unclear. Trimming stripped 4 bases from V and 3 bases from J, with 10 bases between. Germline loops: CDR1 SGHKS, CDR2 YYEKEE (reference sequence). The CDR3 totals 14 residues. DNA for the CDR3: TGTGCCAGCAGCCTGACATGGGACACCGGGGAGCTGTTTTTT. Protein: CASSLTWDTGELFF. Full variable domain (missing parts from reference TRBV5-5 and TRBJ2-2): DAGVTQSPTHLIKTRGQQVTLRCSPISGHKSVSWYQQVLGQGPQFIFQYYEKEERGRGNFPDRFSARQFPNYSSELNVNALLLGDSALYLCASSLTWDTGELFFGEGSRLTVL.

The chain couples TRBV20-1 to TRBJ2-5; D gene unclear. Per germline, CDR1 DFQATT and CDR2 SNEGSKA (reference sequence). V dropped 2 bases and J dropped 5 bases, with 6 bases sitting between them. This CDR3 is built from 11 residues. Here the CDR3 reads CSARYGETQYF. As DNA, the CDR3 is TGCAGTGCTAGATATGGCGAGACCCAGTACTTC.

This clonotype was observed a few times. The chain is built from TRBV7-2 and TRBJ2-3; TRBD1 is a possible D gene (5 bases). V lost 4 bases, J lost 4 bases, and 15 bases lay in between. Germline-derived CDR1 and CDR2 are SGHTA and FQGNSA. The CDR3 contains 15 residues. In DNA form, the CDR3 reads TGTGCCAGCAGCTCACGCAGGGTGAGGTCAGATACGCAGTATTTT. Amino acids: CASSSRRVRSDTQYF.